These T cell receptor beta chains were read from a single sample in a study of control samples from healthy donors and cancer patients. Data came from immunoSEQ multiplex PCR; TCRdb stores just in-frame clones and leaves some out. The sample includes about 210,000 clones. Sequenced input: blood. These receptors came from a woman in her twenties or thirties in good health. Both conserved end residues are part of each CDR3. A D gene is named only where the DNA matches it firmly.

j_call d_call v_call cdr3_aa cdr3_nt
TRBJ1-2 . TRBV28 CASSVRTDYGYTF TGTGCCAGCAGTGTAAGGACAGACTATGGCTACACCTTC
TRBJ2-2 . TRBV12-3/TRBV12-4 CASRSSRGELFF TGTGCCAGCAGGTCGAGTCGGGGGGAGCTGTTTTTT
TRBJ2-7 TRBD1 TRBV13 CASTGQVSYEQYF TGTGCCAGCACCGGACAGGTTTCCTACGAGCAGTACTTC
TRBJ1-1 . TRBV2 CASSVQGTNTEAFF TGTGCCAGCAGTGTGCAGGGCACGAACACTGAAGCTTTCTTT
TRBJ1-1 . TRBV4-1 CASSQGFPGSGPQDTEAFF TGCGCCAGCAGCCAAGGATTCCCGGGTAGCGGCCCTCAGGACACTGAAGCTTTCTTT
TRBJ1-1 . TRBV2 CASSEWGANEAFF TGTGCCAGCAGTGAATGGGGGGCTAATGAAGCTTTCTTT
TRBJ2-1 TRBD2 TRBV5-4 CASSALGTSNEQFF TGTGCCAGCAGCGCTCTCGGGACTAGCAATGAGCAGTTCTTC
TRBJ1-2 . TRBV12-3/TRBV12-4 CASSLGVYGYTF TGTGCCAGCAGTTTAGGAGTCTATGGCTACACCTTC
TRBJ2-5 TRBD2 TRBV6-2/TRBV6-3 CASSYPRLAGDLRFQETQYF TGTGCCAGCAGTTACCCCAGACTAGCGGGGGACCTAAGATTCCAAGAGACCCAGTACTTC
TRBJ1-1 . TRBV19 CASTWGMVTEAFF TGTGCCAGTACTTGGGGGATGGTCACTGAAGCTTTCTTT
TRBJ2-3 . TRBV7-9 CASSLTAGNTDTQYF TGTGCCAGCAGCCTTACTGCGGGTAACACAGATACGCAGTATTTT
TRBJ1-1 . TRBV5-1 CASSDGGMNTEAFF TGCGCCAGCAGCGACGGGGGAATGAACACTGAAGCTTTCTTT
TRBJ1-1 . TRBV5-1 CASSLLGMERGTYLNTEAFF TGCGCCAGCAGCTTGTTGGGTATGGAGAGAGGGACGTACCTGAACACTGAAGCTTTCTTT
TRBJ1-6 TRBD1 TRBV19 CASREGATNSPLHF TGTGCCAGTAGAGAGGGGGCTACGAATTCACCCCTCCACTTT
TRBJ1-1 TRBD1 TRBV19 CASSMAGTGRRTEAFF TGTGCCAGTAGTATGGCGGGGACAGGACGTCGCACTGAAGCTTTCTTT
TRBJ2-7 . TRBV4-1 CASRTNRPPYEQYF TGCGCCAGCAGGACCAACAGGCCCCCCTACGAGCAGTACTTC
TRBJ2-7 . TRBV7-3 CASSLTRGQLYEQYF TGTGCCAGCAGCTTAACGCGGGGACAGCTATACGAGCAGTACTTC
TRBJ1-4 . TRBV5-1 CASSFNSGATNEKLFF TGCGCCAGCAGCTTCAATTCAGGCGCAACTAATGAAAAACTGTTTTTT
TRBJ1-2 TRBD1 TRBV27 CASSPGQNNYGYTF TGTGCCAGCAGTCCGGGACAGAATAACTATGGCTACACCTTC
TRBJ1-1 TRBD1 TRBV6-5 CASSYSTGQGGTEAFF TGTGCCAGCAGTTACTCGACCGGACAGGGTGGCACTGAAGCTTTCTTT
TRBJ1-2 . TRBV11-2 CASSSQGRGYTF TGTGCCAGCAGCTCACAGGGTAGAGGCTACACCTTC
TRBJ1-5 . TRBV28 CASSLRTALNQPQHF TGTGCCAGCAGTCTCCGGACAGCACTCAATCAGCCCCAGCATTTT
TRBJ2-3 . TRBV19 CASSILLGTDTQYF TGTGCCAGTAGTATTCTCCTGGGCACAGATACGCAGTATTTT
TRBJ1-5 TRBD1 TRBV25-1 CASSEGQGGQPQHF TGTGCCAGCAGTGAAGGACAGGGTGGACAGCCCCAGCATTTT
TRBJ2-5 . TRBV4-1 CASSQDLQETQYF TGCGCCAGCAGCCAAGATTTACAAGAGACCCAGTACTTC
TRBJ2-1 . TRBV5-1 CASSGGQHNEQFF TGCGCCAGCAGCGGAGGACAGCACAATGAGCAGTTCTTC
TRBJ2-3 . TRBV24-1 CATGADYTDTQYF TGTGCCACCGGAGCGGACTACACAGATACGCAGTATTTT
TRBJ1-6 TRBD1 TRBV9 CASSGSQGGNSPLHF TGTGCCAGCAGCGGGTCCCAGGGGGGAAATTCACCCCTCCACTTT
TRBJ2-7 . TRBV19 CASSIADRSYEQYF TGTGCCAGTAGTATAGCAGACAGGTCCTACGAGCAGTACTTC
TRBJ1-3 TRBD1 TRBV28 CASSRGRDRGLFGNTIYF TGTGCCAGCAGCCGTGGGAGAGACAGGGGGCTGTTTGGAAACACCATATATTTT
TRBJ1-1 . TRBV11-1 CASSPRPEAFF TGTGCCAGCAGCCCAAGGCCTGAAGCTTTCTTT
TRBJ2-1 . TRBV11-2 CASSLAQYNEQFF TGTGCCAGCAGCTTAGCCCAATACAATGAGCAGTTCTTC
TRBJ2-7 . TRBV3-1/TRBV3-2 CASSQRGPGEQYF TGTGCCAGCAGCCAAAGAGGGCCGGGCGAGCAGTACTTC
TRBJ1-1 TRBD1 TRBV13 CASSDILRDSEAFF TGTGCCAGCAGCGATATACTCCGGGACAGTGAAGCTTTCTTT
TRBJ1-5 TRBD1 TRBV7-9 CASSAQGADQPQHF TGTGCCAGCAGCGCGCAGGGGGCTGATCAGCCCCAGCATTTT
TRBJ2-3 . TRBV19 CASSIVPQRFTDTQYF TGTGCCAGTAGTATAGTTCCCCAGCGATTCACAGATACGCAGTATTTT
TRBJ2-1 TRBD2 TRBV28 CATDTSGGRNEQFF TGTGCCACGGATACTAGCGGGGGCCGCAATGAGCAGTTCTTC
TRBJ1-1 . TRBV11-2 CASSFRGTANTEAFF TGTGCCAGCAGCTTTAGAGGGACGGCAAACACTGAAGCTTTCTTT
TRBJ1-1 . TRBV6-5 CAIYYGGDTEAFF TGTGCCATCTACTACGGGGGGGACACTGAAGCTTTCTTT
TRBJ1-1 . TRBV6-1 CASSDRWADKGYTEAFF TGTGCCAGCAGTGATAGATGGGCAGATAAGGGGTACACTGAAGCTTTCTTT
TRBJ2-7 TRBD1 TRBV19 CASSPTGVGYEQYF TGTGCCAGTAGTCCCACAGGGGTAGGCTACGAGCAGTACTTC
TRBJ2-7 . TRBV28 CASSLPRDRPREQYF TGTGCCAGCAGTTTACCTAGGGACCGGCCTCGCGAGCAGTACTTC
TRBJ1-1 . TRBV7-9 CASSPPRGEAFF TGTGCCAGCAGCCCCCCCCGTGGGGAGGCTTTCTTT
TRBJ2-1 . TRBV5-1 CASRRTSRDKDYNEQFF TGCGCCAGCAGGCGCACCTCCCGGGACAAGGACTACAATGAGCAGTTCTTC
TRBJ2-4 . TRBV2 CASLIRTNIAKNIQYF TGTGCCAGCTTAATACGGACCAATATAGCCAAAAACATTCAGTACTTC
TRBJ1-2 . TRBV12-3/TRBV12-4 CASSLGGIYGYTF TGTGCCAGCAGTTTAGGTGGGATCTATGGCTACACCTTC
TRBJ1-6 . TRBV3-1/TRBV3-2 CASSQNGGEGSDSPLHF TGTGCCAGCAGCCAAAATGGGGGTGAAGGTTCGGATTCACCCCTCCACTTT
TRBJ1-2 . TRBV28 CASKGGARYGYTF TGTGCCAGCAAAGGGGGGGCCCGGTATGGCTACACCTTC
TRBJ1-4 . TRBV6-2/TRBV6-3 CASSLPAPVKNEKLFF TGTGCCAGCAGTTTACCGGCCCCAGTCAAGAATGAAAAACTGTTTTTT
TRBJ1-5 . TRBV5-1 CASSLGGDNQPQHF TGCGCCAGCAGCTTGGGAGGGGACAATCAGCCCCAGCATTTT
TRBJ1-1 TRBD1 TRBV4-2 CASSQDLTGGTEAFF TGTGCCAGCAGCCAGGACCTGACAGGGGGCACTGAAGCTTTCTTT
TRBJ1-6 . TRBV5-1 CASSLAGAADSPLHF TGCGCCAGCAGCTTGGCCGGGGCAGCAGATTCACCCCTCCACTTT
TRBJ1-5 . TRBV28 CASSSPGNHQPQHF TGTGCCAGCAGTTCCCCAGGGAACCATCAGCCCCAGCATTTT
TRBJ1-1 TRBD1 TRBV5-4 CASTPVGGGNAFF TGTGCCAGCACCCCGGTAGGGGGCGGGAACGCTTTCTTT